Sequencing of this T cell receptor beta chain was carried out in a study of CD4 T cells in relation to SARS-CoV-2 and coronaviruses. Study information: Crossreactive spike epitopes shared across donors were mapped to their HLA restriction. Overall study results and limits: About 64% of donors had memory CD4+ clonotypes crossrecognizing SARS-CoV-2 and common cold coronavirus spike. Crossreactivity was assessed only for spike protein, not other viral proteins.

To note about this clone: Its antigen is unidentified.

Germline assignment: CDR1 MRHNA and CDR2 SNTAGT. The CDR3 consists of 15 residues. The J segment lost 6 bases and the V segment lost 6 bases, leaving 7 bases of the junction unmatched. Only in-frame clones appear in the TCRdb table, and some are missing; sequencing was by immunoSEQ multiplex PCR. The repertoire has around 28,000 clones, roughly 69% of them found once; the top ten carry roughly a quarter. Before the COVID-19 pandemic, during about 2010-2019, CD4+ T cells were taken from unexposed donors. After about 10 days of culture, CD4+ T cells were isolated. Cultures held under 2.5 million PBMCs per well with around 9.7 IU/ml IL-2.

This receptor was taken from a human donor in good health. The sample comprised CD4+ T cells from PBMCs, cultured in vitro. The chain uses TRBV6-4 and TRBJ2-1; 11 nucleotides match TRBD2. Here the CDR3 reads CASSQLAGVSNEQFF. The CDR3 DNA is TGTGCCAGCAGCCAACTAGCGGGAGTGAGCAATGAGCAGTTCTTC.